This entry lists 11 T cell receptor beta chains sequenced from one sample in a study of T-cell reconstitution after alpha-beta-depleted transplantation in children (TCRdb year 2016). Library creation used PCR. Sequencing used an Illumina HiSeq 2500. To normalize quantification of the TCRbeta repertoire, the TCR libraries were built with molecular barcoding that relied on unique molecular identifiers. TCRdb redid the processing of the public reads, applying fastp at Q25 and MiXCR, and retained in-frame beta chains. When rows share a CDR3 protein, they turn into one entry using the most common DNA and genes. Recorded for this sample are a few hundred thousand distinct CDR3 sequences; roughly a tenth of them occurred a single time. The ten largest clones take up about 4.8% of the sample. The sample in question was PBMCs from the stem cell graft donor, obtained from the stem cell graft. All receptors come from a human donor who donated a stem cell graft to a child with SCID.

This clonotype was counted ten times or more. This chain joins TRBV7-2 and TRBJ1-1; no clear D. This CDR3 region has 15 residues. From germline, CDR1 is SGHTA and CDR2 FQGNSA. Trimming shortened V by 5 bases and J by 5 bases, and 18 bases separated the two germline ends. CDR3 sequence: CASSPLQTSRTEAFF. The CDR3 DNA is TGTGCCAGCAGCCCCCTCCAAACCAGTAGGACTGAAGCTTTCTTT.

This clonotype was found many times. This chain links TRBV4-2 with TRBJ1-5, with 7 bases fitting TRBD1. The V segment lost 2 bases and the J segment 2 bases; nucleotides outside the gene matches: 6. CDR1 is LGHNA, CDR2 YNFKEQ, per germline. The CDR3 length is 16 residues. The CDR3 DNA sequence: TGTGCCAGCAGCCAAAGAGGGCAGGGGGGCAATCAGCCCCAGCATTTT. Its translation is CASSQRGQGGNQPQHF.

This clonotype was seen only a few times. The V gene is TRBV5-1, the J gene TRBJ2-2; tentative D call: TRBD2 (6 bases). The V and J ends lost 0 bases and 5 bases respectively, with 11 bases between them. This CDR3 is built from 15 residues. Germline CDR1 reads SGHRS; CDR2 reads YFSETQ. In nucleotides, the CDR3 is TGCGCCAGCAGCTTGGACATTGCGGGGACCGGGGAGCTGTTTTTT. Translating gives CASSLDIAGTGELFF.

This clonotype was seen at least ten times. V usage is TRBV9 and J usage is TRBJ1-2, with 7 bases aligning to TRBD1. This CDR3 has 15 residues. Germline V gene lookup returns CDR1 SGDLS and CDR2 YYNGEE. The V and J ends lost 1 base and 6 bases, in that order; junction bases with no gene match: 9. CDR3 in amino acids: CASSVLSLQGDGYTF. The DNA of the CDR3 is TGTGCCAGCAGCGTACTATCCCTCCAGGGGGATGGCTACACCTTC.

This clonotype was recorded at least ten times. This chain links TRBV7-3 with TRBJ1-3; D remains unclear. This CDR3 is 13 amino acids long. The V end was cut by 2 bases, the J end by 8 bases, with 10 bases between. Germline loops: CDR1 SGHTA, CDR2 FQGTGA. The CDR3 DNA reads TGTGCCAGCAGCTTAGCCCAGTCCGACACCATATATTTT. Its protein is CASSLAQSDTIYF.

This clonotype showed up many times. The gene calls are TRBV5-4 and TRBJ1-1; 8 bases fit TRBD1. The germline CDR1 and CDR2 sequences are SGHNT and YYREEE (reference sequence). The CDR3 runs to 14 residues. The V and J ends lost 4 bases and 5 bases, in that order; junction bases with no gene match: 7. The CDR3 coding sequence is TGTGCCAGCAGCGACGGACAGGGTAGGACTGAAGCTTTCTTT. Amino acid sequence: CASSDGQGRTEAFF. The variable domain in full, with the rest retrieved from reference TRBV5-4 and TRBJ1-1, is ETGVTQSPTHLIKTRGQQVTLRCSSQSGHNTVSWYQQALGQGPQFIFQYYREEENGRGNFPPRFSGLQFPNYSSELNVNALELDDSALYLCASSDGQGRTEAFFGQGTRLTVV.

This clonotype was seen repeatedly, ten times or more. The chain combines TRBV7-2 with TRBJ1-4; D is undetermined. Germline V CDR1 and CDR2: SGHTA, FQGNSA. The CDR3 spans 15 residues. The V and J ends lost 2 bases and 0 bases respectively, with 7 bases between them. This CDR3 reads CASSLSGSTNEKLFF. In DNA, the CDR3 is TGTGCCAGCAGCTTAAGCGGCTCAACTAATGAAAAACTGTTTTTT.

The sample holds many counts of this clonotype. The chain employs TRBV28 and TRBJ1-2; tentative D call: TRBD1 (5 bases). Trimming pared 4 bases from V and 1 base from J, leaving 13 bases between. Germline V gives CDR1 MDHEN, CDR2 SYDVKM. CDR3 length: 15 amino acids. The CDR3 sequence: CASSSADSYNYGYTF. DNA for the CDR3: TGTGCCAGCAGTTCCGCTGACAGTTATAACTATGGCTACACCTTC.

There are many counts of this clonotype. This chain's CDR3 is CASSRRYNEQFF. The DNA of the CDR3 is TGTGCCAGCAGCCGAAGGTACAATGAGCAGTTCTTC. The chain recombines TRBV2 with TRBJ2-1; D gene ambiguous. The V and J ends lost 6 bases and 4 bases respectively, with 7 bases between them. Germline V lookup: CDR1 SNHLY, CDR2 FYNNEI. The CDR3 has 12 amino acids. The full variable domain, its missing parts supplied by reference TRBV2 and TRBJ2-1, is EPEVTQTPSHQVTQMGQEVILRCVPISNHLYFYWYRQILGQKVEFLVSFYNNEISEKSEIFDDQFSVERPDGSNFTLKIRSTKLEDSAMYFCASSRRYNEQFFGPGTRLTVL.

This clonotype was observed many times. The chain couples TRBV5-1 to TRBJ2-5, with no clear D. The CDR3 is 14 amino acids. CDR1 and CDR2 from the germline V gene are SGHRS and YFSETQ. The V end was cut by 1 base, the J end by 1 base, with 8 bases between. CDR3 DNA: TGCGCCAGCAGCTTGTCGTCAGCCCAAGAGACCCAGTACTTC. It specifies CASSLSSAQETQYF. The complete variable domain, with remaining parts taken from reference TRBV5-1 and TRBJ2-5, reads KAGVTQTPRYLIKTRGQQVTLSCSPISGHRSVSWYQQTPGQGLQFLFEYFSETQRNKGNFPGRFSGRQFSNSRSEMNVSTLELGDSALYLCASSLSSAQETQYFGPGTRLLVL.

The sample holds many counts of this clonotype. The chain couples TRBV2 to TRBJ2-7; the match to TRBD1 covers 11 bases. CDR3 length: 15 amino acids. V lost 10 bases and J lost 1; bases outside the gene matches: 9. The germline CDR1 and CDR2 sequences are SNHLY and FYNNEI. The CDR3 is CANTGGQGASYEQYF. In DNA, the CDR3 is TGTGCCAACACGGGCGGACAGGGGGCTTCCTACGAGCAGTACTTC.